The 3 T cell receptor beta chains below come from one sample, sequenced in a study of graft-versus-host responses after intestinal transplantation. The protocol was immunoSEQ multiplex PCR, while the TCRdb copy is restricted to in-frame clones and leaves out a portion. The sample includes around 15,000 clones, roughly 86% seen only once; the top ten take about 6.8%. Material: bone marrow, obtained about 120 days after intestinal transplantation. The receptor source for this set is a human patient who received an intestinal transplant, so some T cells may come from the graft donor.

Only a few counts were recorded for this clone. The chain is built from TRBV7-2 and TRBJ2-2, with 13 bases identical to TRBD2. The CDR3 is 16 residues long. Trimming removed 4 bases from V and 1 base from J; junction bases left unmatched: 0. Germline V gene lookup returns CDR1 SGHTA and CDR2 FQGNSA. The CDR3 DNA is TGTGCCAGCAGCTGGACTAGCGGGAGGAACACCGGGGAGCTGTTTTTT. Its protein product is CASSWTSGRNTGELFF.

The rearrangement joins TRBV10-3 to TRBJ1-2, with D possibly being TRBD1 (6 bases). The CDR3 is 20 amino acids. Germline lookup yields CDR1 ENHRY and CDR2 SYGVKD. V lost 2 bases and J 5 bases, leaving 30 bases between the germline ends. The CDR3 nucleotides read TGTGCCATCAGTGAGAGGCCCTGGAGCAGGGGTTACCTTATTAGGTATGGCTACACCTTC. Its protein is CAISERPWSRGYLIRYGYTF.

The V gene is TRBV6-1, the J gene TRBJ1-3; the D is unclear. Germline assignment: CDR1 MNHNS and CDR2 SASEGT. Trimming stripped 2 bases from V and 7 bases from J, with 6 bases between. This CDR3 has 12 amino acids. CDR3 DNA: TGTGCCAGCAGTGAAATATTGAACACCATATATTTT. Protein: CASSEILNTIYF.